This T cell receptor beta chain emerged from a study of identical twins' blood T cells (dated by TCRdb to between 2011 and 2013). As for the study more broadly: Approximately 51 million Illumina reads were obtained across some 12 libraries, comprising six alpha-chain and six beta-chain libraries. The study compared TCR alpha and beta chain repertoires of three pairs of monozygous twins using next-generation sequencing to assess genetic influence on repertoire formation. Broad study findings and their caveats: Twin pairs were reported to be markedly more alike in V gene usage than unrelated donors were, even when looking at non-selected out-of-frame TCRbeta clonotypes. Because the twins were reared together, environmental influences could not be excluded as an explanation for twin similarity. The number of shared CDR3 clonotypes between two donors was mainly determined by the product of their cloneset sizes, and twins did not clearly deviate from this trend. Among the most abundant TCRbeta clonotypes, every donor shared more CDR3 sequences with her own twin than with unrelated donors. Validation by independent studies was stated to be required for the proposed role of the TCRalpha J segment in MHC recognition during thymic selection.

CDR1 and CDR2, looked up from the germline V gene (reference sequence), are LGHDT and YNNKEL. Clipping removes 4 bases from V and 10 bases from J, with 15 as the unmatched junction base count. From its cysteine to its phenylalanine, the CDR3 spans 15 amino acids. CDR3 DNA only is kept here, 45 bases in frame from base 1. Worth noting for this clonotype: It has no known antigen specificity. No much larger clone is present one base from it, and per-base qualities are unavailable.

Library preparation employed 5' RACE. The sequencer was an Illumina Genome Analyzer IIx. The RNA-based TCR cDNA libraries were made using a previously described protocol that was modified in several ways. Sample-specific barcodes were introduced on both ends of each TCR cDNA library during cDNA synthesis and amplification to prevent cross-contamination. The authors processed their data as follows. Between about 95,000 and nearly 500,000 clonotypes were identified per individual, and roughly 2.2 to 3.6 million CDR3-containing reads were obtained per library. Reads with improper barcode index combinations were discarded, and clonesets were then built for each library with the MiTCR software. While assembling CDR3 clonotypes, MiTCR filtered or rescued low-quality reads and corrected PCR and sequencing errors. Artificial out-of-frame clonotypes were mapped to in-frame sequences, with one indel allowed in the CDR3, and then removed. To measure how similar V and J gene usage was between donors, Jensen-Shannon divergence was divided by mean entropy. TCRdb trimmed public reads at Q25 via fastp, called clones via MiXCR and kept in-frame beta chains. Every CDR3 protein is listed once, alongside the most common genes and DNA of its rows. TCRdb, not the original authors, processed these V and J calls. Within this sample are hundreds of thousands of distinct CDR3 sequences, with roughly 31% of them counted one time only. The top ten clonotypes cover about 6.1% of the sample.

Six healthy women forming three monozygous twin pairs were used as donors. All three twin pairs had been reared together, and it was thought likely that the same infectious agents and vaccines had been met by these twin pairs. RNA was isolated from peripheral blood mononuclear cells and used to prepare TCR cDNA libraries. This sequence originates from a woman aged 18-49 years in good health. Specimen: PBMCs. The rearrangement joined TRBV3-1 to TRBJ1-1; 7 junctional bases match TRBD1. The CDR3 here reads CASSRDGGTAKGAFF. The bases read TGTGCCAGCAGCCGAGATGGAGGGACAGCTAAGGGAGCTTTCTTT.